This T cell receptor (beta chain) was identified during a study of beta chain features in type 1 diabetes. Overall study: In all, 107,917,701 sorted cells from all samples were analyzed. Study conclusions and caveats: There was a moderate but significant shortening of TCRB CDR3s in all four CD4+ subsets of Type 1 diabetes patients. A cDNA-based sequencing approach could over-represent cells with high TCR expression.

Remarks on this clone: The antigen remains unidentified.

The investigators reverse transcribed all of the isolated RNA, so they sequenced expressed TCRB transcripts. The method was immunoSEQ multiplex PCR; TCRdb's version includes in-frame clones alone and lacks a portion of them. The table records 600,000 to 700,000 clones, roughly 12% of them present only once. This TCR was recovered from a man between 25 and 39 years old with type 1 diabetes. The sequencing input was naive CD4+ T cells from blood.

In DNA form, the CDR3 reads TGCAGCGTTCAAAGATCGGGGGCATCGGGAAACACCATATATTTT. Translating it yields CSVQRSGASGNTIYF. The gene calls are TRBV29-1 and TRBJ1-3, with D possibly matching TRBD1 (6 bases). V lost 5 bases and J 4 bases, leaving 18 bases between the germline ends. CDR3 length equals 15 residues. Germline V gene sequence: CDR1 SQVTM, CDR2 ANQGSEA.